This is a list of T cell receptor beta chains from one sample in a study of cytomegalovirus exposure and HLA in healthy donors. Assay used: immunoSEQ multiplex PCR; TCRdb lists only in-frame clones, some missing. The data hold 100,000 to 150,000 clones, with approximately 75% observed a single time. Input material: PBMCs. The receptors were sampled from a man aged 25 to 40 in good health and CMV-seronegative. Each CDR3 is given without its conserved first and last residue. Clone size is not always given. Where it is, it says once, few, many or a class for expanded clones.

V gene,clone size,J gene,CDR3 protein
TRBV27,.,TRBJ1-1,ASSPRGTRRAF
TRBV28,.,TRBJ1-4,ASSFRQGYEKLF
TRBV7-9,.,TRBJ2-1,ASSLGAGMNEQF
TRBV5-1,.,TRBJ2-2,ASTPTSGDTGELF
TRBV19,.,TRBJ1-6,ASSILYDRVVLGSPLH
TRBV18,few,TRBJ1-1,ASSATGGFNTEAF
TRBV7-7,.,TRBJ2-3,ASSQAGTDTQY
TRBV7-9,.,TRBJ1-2,ASSLSETYGYT
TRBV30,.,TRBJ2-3,AWKALGSTDTQY
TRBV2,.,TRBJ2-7,ASSAQYEQY
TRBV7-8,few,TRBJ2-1,ASSFWRGGRNEQF
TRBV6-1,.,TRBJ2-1,ASATSREHNEQF
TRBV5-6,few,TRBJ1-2,ASSPDRVGYT
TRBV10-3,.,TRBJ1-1,AISEATGQGTEAF
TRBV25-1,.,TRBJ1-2,ASSEWGQGHT
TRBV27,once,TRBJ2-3,ASSLGLAGGGYTQY
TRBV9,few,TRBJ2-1,ASSVSSRINEQF
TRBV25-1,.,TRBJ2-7,ASSDQRTGDYEQY
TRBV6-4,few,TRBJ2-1,ASSASGGSYNEQF
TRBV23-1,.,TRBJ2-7,ASSPPGLFLAYEQY
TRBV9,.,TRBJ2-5,ASSATEGWVQETQY
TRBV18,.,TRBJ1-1,ASSRNQRKTEAF
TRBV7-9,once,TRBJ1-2,ASSLQGTNYGYT
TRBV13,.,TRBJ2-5,ASSSRAGYETQY
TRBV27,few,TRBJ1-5,ASRLRGPNQPQH
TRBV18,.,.,ASSPGTGGVYEQY
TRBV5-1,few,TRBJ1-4,ASSLGSWETGGEKLF
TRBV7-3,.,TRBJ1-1,ASSLRAANTEAF
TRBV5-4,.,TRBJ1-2,ASSSQDQGIHGYT